This TCR beta chain was documented in a study of response to subunit inactivated influenza vaccine. Study outcomes and limitations: The authors put forward the suggestion that each seasonal influenza vaccination may bring in only a limited number of new T cells.

This clonotype was seen only a few times. Its antigen remains unidentified. The CDR3 covers 13 residues. V was trimmed by 3 bases and J by 4 bases, leaving 11 bases between them. Looked up from germline, CDR1 is DFQATT and CDR2 is SNEGSKA (reference sequence). One entry per CDR3 protein, called by TCRdb with MiXCR from the RT-PCR reads. The sample holds about 650,000 distinct CDR3 sequences, 15% to 17% seen once. Material: PBMCs from blood, obtained roughly 12 days after vaccination. The V gene is TRBV20-1, the J gene TRBJ2-3, with D possibly TRBD2 on 5 matching bases. This receptor was taken from a man in his forties or fifties who received an inactivated influenza vaccine. CDR3 bases: TGCAGTGCTAGTTGGGAGAGCCCAGATACGCAGTATTTT. Translated: CSASWESPDTQYF.